Following are 14 T cell receptor beta chains from one sample sequenced in a study of control samples from healthy donors and cancer patients. Repertoires were generated with immunoSEQ multiplex PCR, while TCRdb's copy carries only in-frame clones and drops some. The sample has around 170,000 clones, approximately 86% seen once; the top ten hold roughly 5%. The sequenced sample was blood. The receptor source for this set is a woman aged 25 to 39 in good health.

A single count supports this clone. The CDR3 nucleotides are TGCGCCAGCAGCTTGGGGGACAGGACGGGCGAGCAGTACGTC. Its protein is CASSLGDRTGEQYV. The chain uses TRBV5-1 and TRBJ2-7; TRBD1 agrees at 8 bases. This CDR3 contains 14 residues. Germline CDR1 reads SGHRS; CDR2 reads YFSETQ. V shed 0 bases and J 6 bases; nucleotides not matched to a gene: 5.

This clone has a single count. V gene TRBV15 combines with J gene TRBJ2-2; the D gene is possibly TRBD1 (5 bases). Trimming took 1 base from V and 6 from J, leaving 24 bases between them. Germline values: CDR1 LNHNV, CDR2 YYDKDF (reference sequence). The CDR3 is 19 amino acids. CDR3 coding DNA: TGTGCCACCAGCAGAGTCGGTTTAAAAGGCTGGGGCTTTCCCGGGGAGCTGTTTTTT. Translation gives CATSRVGLKGWGFPGELFF.

The count of this clone is one. The chain combines TRBV10-3 with TRBJ2-7; D gene uncertain. Trimming cost V 3 bases and J 4 bases, with 7 bases left between them. This CDR3 comprises 12 residues. Germline lookup yields CDR1 ENHRY and CDR2 SYGVKD. This CDR3 is CAISEVKYEQYV. The CDR3 nucleotides are TGTGCCATCAGTGAAGTAAAATACGAGCAGTACGTC.

The chain links TRBV7-9 to TRBJ2-5, with 7 bases fitting TRBD1. This CDR3 has 17 amino acids. CDR1 SEHNR and CDR2 FQNEAQ come from the germline V gene (reference sequence). The V segment lost 4 bases and the J segment 3 bases; nucleotides outside the gene matches: 14. DNA for the CDR3: TGTGCCAGCAGCTCCCTTCTTCGGGACAGCCCTGAAGAGACCCAGTACTTC. Residues: CASSSLLRDSPEETQYF.

This chain uses TRBV19 with TRBJ2-3; D is perhaps TRBD1 (6 bases). V gave up 1 base and J gave up 1 base, with 9 bases separating them. This CDR3 is built from 15 residues. Germline V gene sequence: CDR1 LNHDA, CDR2 SQIVND (reference sequence). The CDR3 is CASSIGYRGTDTQYF. The CDR3 nucleotides read TGTGCCAGTAGTATAGGGTACAGGGGCACAGATACGCAGTATTTT. The full variable domain, with the rest looked up from reference TRBV19 and TRBJ2-3, is DGGITQSPKYLFRKEGQNVTLSCEQNLNHDAMYWYRQDPGQGLRLIYYSQIVNDFQKGDIAEGYSVSREKKESFPLTVTSAQKNPTAFYLCASSIGYRGTDTQYFGPGTRLTVL.

The gene calls are TRBV4-1 and TRBJ1-6; weak D call: TRBD1 (5 bases). V lost 9 bases to trimming and J lost 4 bases, with 13 bases between them. The CDR3 length is 14 residues. Germline V gene sequence: CDR1 MGHRA, CDR2 YSYEKL. In DNA form, the CDR3 reads TGCGCCAGTCGGACATTGCTTTATAATTCACCCCTCCACTTT. This translates into CASRTLLYNSPLHF.

The CDR3 DNA follows: TGTGCCAGTAGTATCCCCGGACAGGGGGTAAAACTGTTTTTT. This translates into CASSIPGQGVKLFF. This rearrangement joins TRBV19 to TRBJ1-4, with 10 bases lining up with TRBD1. V gave up 3 bases and J gave up 10 bases; unmatched junction bases: 5. This CDR3 is built from 14 residues. CDR1 and CDR2 from the germline V gene are LNHDA and SQIVND (reference sequence).

The CDR3 nucleotides are TGTGCCAGCAGCTTGGTAGCTTCCGATACGCAGTATTTT. This translates into CASSLVASDTQYF. The genes are TRBV5-4 and TRBJ2-3; D is unclear. V was clipped by 0 bases and J by 6 bases, with 8 bases between them. The V gene's germline CDR1 is SGHNT and CDR2 YYREEE (reference sequence). This CDR3 has 13 residues.

The gene calls are TRBV5-1 and TRBJ2-2; tentatively, D is TRBD2 (6 bases). Germline V gene sequence: CDR1 SGHRS, CDR2 YFSETQ. V lost 0 bases to trimming and J lost 2 bases, with 11 bases between them. This CDR3 has 16 amino acids. DNA of the CDR3: TGCGCCAGCAGCTTGGGGACTATTCAAAACACCGGGGAGCTGTTTTTT. This translates into CASSLGTIQNTGELFF.

V gene TRBV5-5 combines with J gene TRBJ2-1, with unresolved D. V was trimmed by 4 bases and J by 0 bases, leaving 11 bases between them. CDR3 length equals 15 residues. Germline V CDR1 and CDR2: SGHKS, YYEKEE (reference sequence). The CDR3 nucleotides read TGTGCCAGCAGCCCGACAACAGACTCCTACAATGAGCAGTTCTTC. It specifies CASSPTTDSYNEQFF.

To note about this clone: Different DNA sequences within this sample yield the same CDR3. The V and J genes are TRBV19 and TRBJ1-2; tentative D call: TRBD1 (5 bases). Germline lookup yields CDR1 LNHDA and CDR2 SQIVND (reference sequence). Trimming shortened V by 5 bases and J by 2 bases, and 12 bases separated the two germline ends. This CDR3 is built from 14 residues. Here the CDR3 DNA reads TGTGCCAGTAGTCCTGGGACGGCGAACTATGGCTACACCTTC. Its protein is CASSPGTANYGYTF.

The CDR3 DNA is TGTGCCTGGAGTGAGGGGATCTCTAGCACAGATACGCAGTATTTT. It yields the protein CAWSEGISSTDTQYF. The rearrangement joins TRBV30 to TRBJ2-3, with a tentative D call TRBD1 (5 bases). CDR1 and CDR2 (germline): GTSNPN, SVGIG (reference sequence). The CDR3 consists of 15 residues. Deletions cut 1 base from V and 0 bases from J, with 11 bases between.

The chain carries TRBV25-1 and TRBJ2-1, with D tentatively TRBD2 (6 bases). The CDR3 loop spans 15 amino acids. The V end was cut by 5 bases, the J end by 4 bases, with 15 bases between. From germline, CDR1 is MGHDK and CDR2 SYGVNS. In nucleotides, the CDR3 is TGTGCCAGCAGTCCGGGGGACGGAGGTTACAATGAGCAGTTCTTC. It specifies CASSPGDGGYNEQFF.

The chain is built from TRBV7-9 and TRBJ2-7; possible D gene TRBD2, 5 bases. V was trimmed by 8 bases and J by 2 bases, leaving 16 bases between them. The CDR3 consists of 14 residues. Looked up from germline, CDR1 is SEHNR and CDR2 is FQNEAQ (reference sequence). CDR3 amino acids: CASGSYARPYEQYF. The CDR3 DNA follows: TGTGCCAGCGGGAGTTATGCCCGACCCTACGAGCAGTACTTC.